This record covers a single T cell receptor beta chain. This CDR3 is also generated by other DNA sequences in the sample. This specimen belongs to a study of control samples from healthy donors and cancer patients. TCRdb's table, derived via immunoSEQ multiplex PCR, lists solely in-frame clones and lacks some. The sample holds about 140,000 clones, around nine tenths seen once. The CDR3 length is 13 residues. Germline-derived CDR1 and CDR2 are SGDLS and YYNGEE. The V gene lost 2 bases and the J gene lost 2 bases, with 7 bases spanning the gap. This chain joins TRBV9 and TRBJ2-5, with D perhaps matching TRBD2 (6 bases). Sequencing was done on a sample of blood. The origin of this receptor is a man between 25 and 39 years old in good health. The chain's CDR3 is CASSVGLQETQYF. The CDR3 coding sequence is TGTGCCAGCAGCGTCGGACTACAAGAGACCCAGTACTTC.